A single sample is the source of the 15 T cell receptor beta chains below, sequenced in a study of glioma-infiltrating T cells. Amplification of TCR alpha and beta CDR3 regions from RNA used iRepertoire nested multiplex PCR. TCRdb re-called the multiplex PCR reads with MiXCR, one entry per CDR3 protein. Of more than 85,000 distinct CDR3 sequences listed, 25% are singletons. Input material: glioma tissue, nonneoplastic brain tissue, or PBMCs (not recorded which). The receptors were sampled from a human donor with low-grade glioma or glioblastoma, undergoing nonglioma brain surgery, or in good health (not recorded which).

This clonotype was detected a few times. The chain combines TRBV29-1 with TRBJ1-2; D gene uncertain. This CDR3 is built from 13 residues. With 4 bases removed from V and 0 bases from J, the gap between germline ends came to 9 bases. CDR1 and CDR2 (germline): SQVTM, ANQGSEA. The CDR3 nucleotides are TGCAGCGTTGTTAGGAGTTCTAACTATGGCTACACCTTC. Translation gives CSVVRSSNYGYTF.

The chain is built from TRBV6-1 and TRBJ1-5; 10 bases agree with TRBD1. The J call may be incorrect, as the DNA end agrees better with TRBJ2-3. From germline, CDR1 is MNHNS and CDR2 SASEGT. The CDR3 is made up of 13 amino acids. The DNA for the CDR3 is TGTGCCAGCAGGACAGGGGGCAATCAGCCCCAGTATTTT. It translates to CASRTGGNQPQYF.

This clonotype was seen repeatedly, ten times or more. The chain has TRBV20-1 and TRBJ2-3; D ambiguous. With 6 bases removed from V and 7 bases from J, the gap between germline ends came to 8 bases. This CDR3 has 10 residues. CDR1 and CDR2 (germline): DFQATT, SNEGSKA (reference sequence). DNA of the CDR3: TGCAGTGCGGCCGTGTATACGCAGTATTTT. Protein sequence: CSAAVYTQYF.

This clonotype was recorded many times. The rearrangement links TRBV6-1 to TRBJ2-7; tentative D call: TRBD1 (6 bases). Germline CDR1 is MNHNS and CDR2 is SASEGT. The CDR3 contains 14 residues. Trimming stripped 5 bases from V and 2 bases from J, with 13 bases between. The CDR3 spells CASSSRDNAYEQYF. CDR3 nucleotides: TGTGCCAGCAGTTCCCGGGACAACGCCTACGAGCAGTACTTC.

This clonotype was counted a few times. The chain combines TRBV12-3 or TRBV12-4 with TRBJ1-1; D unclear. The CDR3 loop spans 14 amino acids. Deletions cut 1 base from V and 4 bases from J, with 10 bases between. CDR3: CASSLGGKGTEAFF. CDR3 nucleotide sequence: TGTGCCAGCAGTTTAGGAGGGAAAGGCACTGAAGCTTTCTTT.

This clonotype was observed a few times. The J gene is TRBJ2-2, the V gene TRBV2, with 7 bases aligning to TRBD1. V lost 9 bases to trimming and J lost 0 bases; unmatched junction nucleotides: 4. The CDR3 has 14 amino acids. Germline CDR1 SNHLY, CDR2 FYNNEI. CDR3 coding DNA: TGTGCCAGTCGACAGGGAACGAACACCGGGGAGCTGTTTTTT. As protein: CASRQGTNTGELFF.

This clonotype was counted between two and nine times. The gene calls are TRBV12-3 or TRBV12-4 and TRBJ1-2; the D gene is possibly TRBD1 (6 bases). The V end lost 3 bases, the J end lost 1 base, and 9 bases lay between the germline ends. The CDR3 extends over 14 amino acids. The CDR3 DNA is TGTGCCAGCAGTTTTACAGGGAATAACTATGGCTACACCTTC. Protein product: CASSFTGNNYGYTF.

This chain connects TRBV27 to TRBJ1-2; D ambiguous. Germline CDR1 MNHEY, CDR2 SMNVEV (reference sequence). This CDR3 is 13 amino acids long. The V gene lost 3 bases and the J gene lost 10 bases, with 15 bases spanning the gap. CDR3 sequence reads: CASSLRRNYNYTF. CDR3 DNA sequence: TGTGCCAGCAGTTTGAGGCGGAACTATAACTACACCTTC.

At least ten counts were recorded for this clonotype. CDR3 residues: CASTSYRTETNTEAFF. DNA for the CDR3: TGTGCCAGCACCTCCTATAGGACAGAGACGAACACTGAAGCTTTCTTT. This chain joins TRBV3-1 and TRBJ1-1; tentatively, D is TRBD1 (6 bases). The CDR3 is 16 amino acids. V was pared by 7 bases and J by 1 base, with 19 bases between. CDR1 LGHDT and CDR2 YNNKEL come from the germline V gene (reference sequence). Filled out from reference TRBV3-1 and TRBJ1-1, the complete variable domain reads DTAVSQTPKYLVTQMGNDKSIKCEQNLGHDTMYWYKQDSKKFLKIMFSYNNKELIINETVPNRFSPKSPDKAHLNLHINSLELGDSAVYFCASTSYRTETNTEAFFGQGTRLTVV.

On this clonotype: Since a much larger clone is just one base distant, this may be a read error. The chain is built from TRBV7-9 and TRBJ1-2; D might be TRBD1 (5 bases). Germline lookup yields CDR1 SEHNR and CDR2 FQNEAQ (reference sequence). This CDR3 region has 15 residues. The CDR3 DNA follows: TGTACCAGCAGCTTAGTTTTTCAGGGCCTCTATGGCTACACCTTC. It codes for CTSSLVFQGLYGYTF.

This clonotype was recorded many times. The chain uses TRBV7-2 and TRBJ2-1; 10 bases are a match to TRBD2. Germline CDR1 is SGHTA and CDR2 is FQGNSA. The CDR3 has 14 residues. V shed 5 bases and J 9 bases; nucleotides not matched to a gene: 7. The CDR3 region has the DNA TGTGCCAGCAGCGCGGGACTAGCGAGGACTGAGCAGTTCTTC. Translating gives CASSAGLARTEQFF. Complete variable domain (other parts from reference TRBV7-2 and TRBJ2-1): GAGVSQSPSNKVTEKGKDVELRCDPISGHTALYWYRQSLGQGLEFLIYFQGNSAPDKSGLPSDRFSAERTGGSVSTLTIQRTQQEDSAVYLCASSAGLARTEQFFGPGTRLTVL.

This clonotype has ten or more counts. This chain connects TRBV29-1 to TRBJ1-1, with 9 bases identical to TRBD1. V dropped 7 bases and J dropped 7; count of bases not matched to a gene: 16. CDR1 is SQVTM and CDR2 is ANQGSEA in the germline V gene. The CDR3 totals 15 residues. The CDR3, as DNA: TGCAGCGACGGGACAGGGTACGATGGGAAGAATGAAGCTTTCTTT. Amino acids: CSDGTGYDGKNEAFF.

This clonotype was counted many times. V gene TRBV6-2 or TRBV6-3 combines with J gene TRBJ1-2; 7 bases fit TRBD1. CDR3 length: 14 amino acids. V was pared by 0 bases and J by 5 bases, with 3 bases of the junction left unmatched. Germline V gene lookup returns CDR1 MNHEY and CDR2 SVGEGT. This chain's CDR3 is CASSYSGQAYGYTF. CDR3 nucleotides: TGTGCCAGCAGTTACTCAGGACAGGCTTATGGCTACACCTTC.

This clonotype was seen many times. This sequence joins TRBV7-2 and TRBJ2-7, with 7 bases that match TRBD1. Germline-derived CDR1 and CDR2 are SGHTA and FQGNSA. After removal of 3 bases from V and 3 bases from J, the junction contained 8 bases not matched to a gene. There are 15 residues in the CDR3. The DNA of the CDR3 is TGTGCCAGCAGCTTTAGGGGGCGACAGAGCTACGAGCAGTACTTC. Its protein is CASSFRGRQSYEQYF.

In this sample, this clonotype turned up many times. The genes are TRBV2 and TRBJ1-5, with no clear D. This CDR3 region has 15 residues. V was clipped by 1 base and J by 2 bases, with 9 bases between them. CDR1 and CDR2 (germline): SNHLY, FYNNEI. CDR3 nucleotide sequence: TGTGCCAGCAGTGAAGGGCAGGTGCGCAATCAGCCCCAGCATTTT. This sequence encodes CASSEGQVRNQPQHF.